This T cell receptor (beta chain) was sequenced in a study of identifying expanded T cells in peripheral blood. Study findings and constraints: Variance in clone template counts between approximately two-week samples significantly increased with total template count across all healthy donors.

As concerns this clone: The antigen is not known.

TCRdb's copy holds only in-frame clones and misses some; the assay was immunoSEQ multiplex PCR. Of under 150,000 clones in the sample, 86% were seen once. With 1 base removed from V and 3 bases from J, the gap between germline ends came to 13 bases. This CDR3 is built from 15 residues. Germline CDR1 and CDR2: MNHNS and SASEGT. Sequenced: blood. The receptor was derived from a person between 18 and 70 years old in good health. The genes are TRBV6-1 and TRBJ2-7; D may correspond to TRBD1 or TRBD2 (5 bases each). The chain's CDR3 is CASSEGRDQRYEQYF. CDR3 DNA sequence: TGTGCCAGCAGTGAAGGCAGGGACCAACGCTACGAGCAGTACTTC.